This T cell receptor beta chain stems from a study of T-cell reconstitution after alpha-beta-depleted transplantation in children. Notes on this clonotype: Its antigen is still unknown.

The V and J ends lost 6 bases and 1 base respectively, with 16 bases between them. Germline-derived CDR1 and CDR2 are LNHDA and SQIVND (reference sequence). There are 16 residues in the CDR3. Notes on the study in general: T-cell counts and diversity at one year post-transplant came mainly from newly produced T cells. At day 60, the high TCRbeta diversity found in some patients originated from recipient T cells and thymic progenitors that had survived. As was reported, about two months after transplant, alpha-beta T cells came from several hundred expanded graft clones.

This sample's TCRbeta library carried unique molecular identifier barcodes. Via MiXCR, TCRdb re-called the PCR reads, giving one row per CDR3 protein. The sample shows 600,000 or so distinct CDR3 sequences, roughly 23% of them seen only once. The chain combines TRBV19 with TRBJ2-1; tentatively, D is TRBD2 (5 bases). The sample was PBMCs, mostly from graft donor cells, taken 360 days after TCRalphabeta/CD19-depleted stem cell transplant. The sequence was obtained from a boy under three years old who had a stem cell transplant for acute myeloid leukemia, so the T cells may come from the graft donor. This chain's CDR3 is CASRTVPGGSYNEQFF. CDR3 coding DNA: TGTGCCAGTAGAACCGTCCCCGGCGGGTCCTACAATGAGCAGTTCTTC. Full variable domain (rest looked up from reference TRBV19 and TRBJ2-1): DGGITQSPKYLFRKEGQNVTLSCEQNLNHDAMYWYRQDPGQGLRLIYYSQIVNDFQKGDIAEGYSVSREKKESFPLTVTSAQKNPTAFYLCASRTVPGGSYNEQFFGPGTRLTVL.